Below are 5 T cell receptor beta chains sequenced from a single sample in a study of CD8 T cells in ankylosing spondylitis. TCRdb reprocessed the 5' RACE reads via MiXCR and lists one record per CDR3 protein. Here the sample spans more than 95,000 distinct CDR3 sequences, 8% to 10% being singletons. The sample consisted of blood, either unsorted or a sorted T cell fraction (not recorded which). These receptors originate from a male donor with ankylosing spondylitis or in good health (not recorded which).

This clonotype showed up just a few times. The chain combines TRBV29-1 with TRBJ2-1, with TRBD2 as a possible D gene (7 bases). This CDR3 comprises 13 residues. Trimming shortened V by 8 bases and J by 6 bases, and 17 bases separated the two germline ends. Germline CDR1 is SQVTM and CDR2 is ANQGSEA. The DNA for the CDR3 is TGCAGCTCCTTCGTAGGGGGGGGCAATGAGCAGTTCTTC. Amino acids: CSSFVGGGNEQFF.

Ten or more counts support this clonotype. The gene calls are TRBV9 and TRBJ2-1; maybe TRBD1 (8 bases). This CDR3 is built from 15 residues. Germline V gene data show CDR1 as SGDLS and CDR2 as YYNGEE. V dropped 3 bases and J dropped 9 bases, with 19 bases sitting between them. The CDR3 region has the DNA TGTGCCAGCAGCGCCGGGGGGACAGGTGTCTTTGAGCAGTTCTTC. Its protein is CASSAGGTGVFEQFF.

This clonotype has ten or more counts. At one end, the junction sequence differs from germline, possibly due to a read error. This chain connects TRBV29-1 to TRBJ2-1; D is undetermined. Germline V gives CDR1 SQVTM, CDR2 ANQGSEA. This CDR3 contains 12 residues. The CDR3 loop reads CSAELTYNEQFF. In nucleotides, the CDR3 is TGCAGCGCTGAACTGACCTACAATGAGCAGTTCTTC.

This clonotype has a count of ten or more. The chain links TRBV5-6 to TRBJ1-1; a possible D gene is TRBD1 (5 bases). Trimming left V 0 bases short and J 0 bases short, with 9 bases between. The CDR3 is 15 amino acids. Germline lookup yields CDR1 SGHDT and CDR2 YYEEEE. The CDR3 sequence: CASSLGVGVNTEAFF. The CDR3 nucleotides read TGTGCCAGCAGCTTGGGGGTGGGGGTGAACACTGAAGCTTTCTTT.

This clonotype was observed many times. J is TRBJ2-1 and V is TRBV4-3; D possibly uses TRBD1 or TRBD2 (5 bases each). The V gene's germline CDR1 is LGHNA and CDR2 YSLEER. V lost 4 bases to trimming and J lost 1 base, with 11 bases between them. This CDR3 is built from 15 residues. The DNA for the CDR3 is TGCGCCAGCAGCCCCGGGACGCAATCCTACAATGAGCAGTTCTTC. It specifies CASSPGTQSYNEQFF.